Listed below are T cell receptor beta chains from one sample, sequenced in a study of T-cell reconstitution after alpha-beta-depleted transplantation in children. Via MiXCR, TCRdb re-called the PCR reads, giving one row per CDR3 protein. Of 250,000 to 400,000 distinct CDR3 sequences listed, approximately 20% are singletons. The sequences come from PBMCs, mostly from graft donor cells, collected 180 days after TCRalphabeta/CD19-depleted stem cell transplant. The receptors shown here come from a male patient aged 10-17 years who had a stem cell transplant for acute lymphoblastic leukemia, so the T cells may come from the graft donor. The CDR3 runs from the conserved cysteine through the conserved F or W.

j_call,cdr3_length,v_call,cdr3_aa
TRBJ1-2,11,TRBV29-1,CSVTWIYGYTF
TRBJ2-1,15,TRBV11-3,CASSTRTGLDNEQFF
TRBJ2-5,17,TRBV21-1,CASSKVVVAGGKETQYF
TRBJ2-5,11,TRBV10-3,CAIKILETQYF
TRBJ2-7,15,TRBV4-2,CASSQTQDSSYEQYF
TRBJ2-5,16,TRBV5-1,CASSSRDRQGKETQYF
TRBJ2-7,14,TRBV3-1,CASSRTDGPYEQYF
TRBJ2-1,10,TRBV29-1,CSVVLEEQFF
TRBJ1-1,11,TRBV10-3,CAIRENTEAFF
TRBJ2-7,14,TRBV20-1,CSARDSYFSYEQYF
TRBJ2-7,15,TRBV4-1,CASSQPGTGGYEQYF
TRBJ1-1,15,TRBV4-1,CASSRGQGVNTEAFF
TRBJ2-7,15,TRBV7-2,CASSSSFGPWDEQYF
TRBJ2-2,11,TRBV20-1,CSARKAGELFF
TRBJ2-1,15,TRBV20-1,CSAYQPGQSYNEQFF
TRBJ2-1,15,TRBV24-1,CATSAKGPSYNEQFF
TRBJ2-7,15,TRBV5-1,CASGYWGLAAYEQYF
TRBJ2-1,16,TRBV5-1,CASSALSGPSYNEQFF
TRBJ1-3,15,TRBV20-1,CSARGFAGVGNTIYF
TRBJ2-3,14,TRBV7-8,CASSSRMGSDTQYF
TRBJ2-2,17,TRBV6-5,CASSYSRTGGHTGELFF
TRBJ2-2,15,TRBV5-1,CASSLVAGDTGELFF
TRBJ2-7,15,TRBV7-8,CASSLTREGEYEQYF
TRBJ2-3,17,TRBV20-1,CSARAYNTPRYTDTQYF
TRBJ2-2,14,TRBV7-2,CASSRRPPTGELFF
TRBJ2-5,13,TRBV20-1,CSAGKTSGSPQYF
TRBJ2-4,14,TRBV15,CATSRVSGGNIQYF
TRBJ2-1,17,TRBV11-1,CASSLGAGVILYNEQFF
TRBJ2-5,15,TRBV5-1,CASSFSGTPKETQYF
TRBJ2-1,15,TRBV4-2,CASSQELDRYNEQFF
TRBJ2-2,14,TRBV5-1,CASSPEGVAGELFF
TRBJ2-5,15,TRBV9,CASSVVGAGVASQYF
TRBJ2-2,15,TRBV9,CASSVAPPGAGELFF
TRBJ1-4,16,TRBV10-2,CASSDRRQGQGEKLFF
TRBJ2-1,14,TRBV5-1,CASSLRTVGAEQFF
TRBJ1-1,14,TRBV11-1,CASSARGYGSEAFF
TRBJ2-2,15,TRBV21-1,CASSKAAGKAGELFF
TRBJ2-7,16,TRBV24-1,CATSMINGTSKNEQYF
TRBJ2-7,14,TRBV5-1,CASSPRLDTYEQYF
TRBJ2-3,14,TRBV5-1,CASSLGGATDTQYF
TRBJ2-7,16,TRBV4-1,CASSLPWASGSDEQYF